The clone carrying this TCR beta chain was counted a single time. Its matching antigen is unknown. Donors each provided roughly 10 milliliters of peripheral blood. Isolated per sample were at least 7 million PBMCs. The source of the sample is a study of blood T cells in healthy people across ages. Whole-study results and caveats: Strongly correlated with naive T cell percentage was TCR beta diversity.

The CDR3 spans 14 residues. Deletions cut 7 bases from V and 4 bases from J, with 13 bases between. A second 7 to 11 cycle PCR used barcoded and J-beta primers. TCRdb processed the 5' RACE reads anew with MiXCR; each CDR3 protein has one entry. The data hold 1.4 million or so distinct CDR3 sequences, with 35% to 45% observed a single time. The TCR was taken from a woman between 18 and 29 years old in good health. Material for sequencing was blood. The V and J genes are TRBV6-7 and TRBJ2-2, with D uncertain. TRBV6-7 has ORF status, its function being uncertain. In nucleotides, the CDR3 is TGTGCCAGCATTCTAGATAATTCCACCGGGGAGCTGTTTTTT. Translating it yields CASILDNSTGELFF.